What follows are 29 T cell receptor beta chains derived from one specimen sequenced in a study of T cell repertoires in cytomegalovirus infection. No antigens are known for them. MiXCR was run by TCRdb on the reads, yielding one entry per CDR3 protein. The sample records about 700,000 distinct CDR3 sequences, about 33% being singletons. The sequences come from cultured PBMCs, collected from culture after CMV antigen stimulation. The source of these receptors is a human donor in good health (CMV status not recorded). Some clones in this sample may be carry-over from other donors' samples.

This clonotype was seen a single time. This chain uses TRBV11-2 with TRBJ2-7, with D possibly TRBD2 on 6 matching bases. The CDR3 loop spans 14 amino acids. V was clipped by 1 base and J by 6 bases, with 13 bases between them. Germline loops: CDR1 SGHAT, CDR2 FQNNGV. This CDR3 is CASSLAATRSEQYF. CDR3 nucleotide sequence: TGTGCCAGCAGCTTAGCGGCGACTAGAAGCGAGCAGTACTTC.

The rearrangement uses TRBV18 and TRBJ2-3, with 11 bases fitting TRBD1. The CDR3 is made up of 16 amino acids. CDR1 and CDR2 (germline): KGHSH, LQKENI. The junction had 5 bases not matched to a gene; V was cut back by 3 bases and J by 3 bases. In nucleotides, the CDR3 is TGTGCCAGCTCACCCCCGGACAGGGGGCCAACAGATACGCAGTATTTT. It specifies CASSPPDRGPTDTQYF.

V usage is TRBV6-1 and J usage is TRBJ2-6; tentatively, D is TRBD1 (5 bases). The CDR3 is 18 residues long. With 11 bases removed from V and 2 bases from J, the gap between germline ends came to 25 bases. Germline V gene sequence: CDR1 MNHNS, CDR2 SASEGT. CDR3 coding DNA: TGTGCCTCACACGGTCAGGGAATTCTTGGGGCTGGGGCCAACGTCCTGACTTTC. It encodes CASHGQGILGAGANVLTF.

J is TRBJ2-7 and V is TRBV7-6; TRBD1 is a possible D gene (6 bases). Germline-derived CDR1 and CDR2 are SGHVS and FNYEAQ. The CDR3 runs to 14 residues. Trimming stripped 1 base from V and 2 bases from J, with 9 bases between. Here the CDR3 DNA reads TGTGCCAGCAGCTTAGTAGGGGACACCTACGAGCAGTACTTC. This encodes CASSLVGDTYEQYF.

V usage is TRBV2 and J usage is TRBJ2-1, with 12 bases matching TRBD2. Germline V gene lookup returns CDR1 SNHLY and CDR2 FYNNEI. V dropped 0 bases and J dropped 7; count of bases not matched to a gene: 4. CDR3 length: 16 residues. The CDR3 DNA reads TGTGCCAGCAGTGAAGCCGGGACTAGCGGGTGGAATGAGCAGTTCTTC. Its protein is CASSEAGTSGWNEQFF.

This clonotype came up a few times. The chain employs TRBV4-1 and TRBJ1-3; the D is unclear. The CDR3 is 15 residues long. V gave up 3 bases and J gave up 2 bases, with 11 bases separating them. The germline V gene encodes CDR1 MGHRA and CDR2 YSYEKL. This CDR3 reads CASSQRWVPGNTIYF. DNA of the CDR3: TGCGCCAGCAGCCAGCGATGGGTTCCTGGAAACACCATATATTTT.

This clonotype was observed at least ten times. V and J are TRBV7-2 and TRBJ1-1, with 10 bases identical to TRBD1. Looked up from germline, CDR1 is SGHTA and CDR2 is FQGNSA. The V segment lost 5 bases and the J segment 11 bases; nucleotides outside the gene matches: 14. The CDR3 contains 15 residues. The CDR3 region is CASSRSPGQGSRAFF. The CDR3 coding sequence is TGTGCCAGCAGCCGGAGTCCGGGACAGGGGTCTCGGGCTTTCTTT.

V gene TRBV11-2 combines with J gene TRBJ2-1; TRBD2 matches 10 bases. The ends lost 3 bases at V and 6 bases at J; junction bases unmatched: 20. The germline gives CDR1 SGHAT, CDR2 FQNNGV. The CDR3 is 20 amino acids. The CDR3 loop reads CASSFHRRPIRTSGINEQFF. In DNA, the CDR3 is TGTGCCAGCAGCTTTCACAGGCGCCCCATCCGGACTAGCGGAATCAATGAGCAGTTCTTC.

This clonotype was recorded a few times. The CDR3 DNA sequence: TGTGCCAGCAGCCAAGAATGGAGGGTAGGCTCTGAGACCCAGTACTTC. Protein product: CASSQEWRVGSETQYF. The gene calls are TRBV4-2 and TRBJ2-5, with D perhaps TRBD2 (6 bases). V was shortened by 0 bases and J by 5 bases, with 16 bases between the two germline ends. The CDR3 consists of 16 residues. Germline V gene sequence: CDR1 LGHNA, CDR2 YNFKEQ.

V usage is TRBV12-3 or TRBV12-4 and J usage is TRBJ2-7, with D perhaps matching TRBD1 or TRBD2 (7 bases each). This CDR3 has 13 amino acids. V lost 6 bases and J 5 bases, leaving 14 bases between the germline ends. This chain's CDR3 is CASRPTGRDEQYF. The DNA for the CDR3 is TGTGCCAGCAGGCCGACAGGGAGGGACGAGCAGTACTTC.

This sequence joins TRBV12-3 or TRBV12-4 and TRBJ2-5; possible D gene TRBD2, 5 bases. With 3 bases removed from V and 4 bases from J, the gap between germline ends came to 9 bases. The CDR3 extends over 13 amino acids. The CDR3 sequence is CASSLDGIETQYF. For the CDR3, the DNA is TGTGCCAGCAGTTTGGACGGGATAGAGACCCAGTACTTC.

This clonotype came up a few times. The chain employs TRBV12-3 or TRBV12-4 and TRBJ2-7, with TRBD2 as a possible D gene (7 bases). The ends were cut back, 6 bases at V and 6 bases at J, with 12 bases in the middle. The CDR3 spans 12 residues. CDR3 in DNA: TGTGCCAGCAGCCATGGGGGGGCCGAGCAGTACTTC. Its protein product is CASSHGGAEQYF.

This clonotype was observed a few times. The V and J genes are TRBV20-1 and TRBJ2-1; D gene unclear. V lost 3 bases and J lost 2, with 17 bases in between. CDR1 and CDR2 (germline): DFQATT, SNEGSKA (reference sequence). This CDR3 comprises 16 residues. The CDR3 loop reads CSASAIRVVTYNEQFF. In nucleotides, the CDR3 is TGCAGTGCTAGCGCCATTCGAGTCGTTACCTACAATGAGCAGTTCTTC.

This clonotype occurred once. The chain uses TRBV20-1 and TRBJ1-5; D unresolved. Germline V gene sequence: CDR1 DFQATT, CDR2 SNEGSKA (reference sequence). Trimming left V 1 base short and J 9 bases short, with 19 bases between. This CDR3 comprises 15 residues. The CDR3 region is CSARVGSGPEWPQHF. The CDR3 coding sequence is TGCAGTGCTAGAGTAGGCTCTGGTCCTGAATGGCCCCAGCATTTT.

This clonotype was counted only a few times. This chain links TRBV7-2 with TRBJ2-5; 11 nucleotides agree with TRBD2. Germline V gives CDR1 SGHTA, CDR2 FQGNSA. The V gene end was trimmed by 4 bases and the J gene end by 9 bases; junction bases not matched to a gene: 16. The CDR3 loop spans 17 amino acids. CDR3 region: CASSSGTSGPGRMAQYF. CDR3 DNA sequence: TGTGCCAGCAGCTCCGGGACTAGCGGACCGGGCCGTATGGCCCAGTACTTC.

A few counts support this clonotype. The chain links TRBV27 to TRBJ1-5; no firm D call. The ends were cut back, 6 bases at V and 7 bases at J, with 25 bases in the middle. The length of the CDR3 is 17 residues. The germline gives CDR1 MNHEY, CDR2 SMNVEV (reference sequence). CDR3: CASSPDGNPNNRQPQHF. As DNA, the CDR3 is TGTGCCAGCAGCCCTGACGGAAACCCAAACAATCGGCAGCCCCAGCATTTT.

The CDR3 DNA reads TGTGCCAGCAGTTTTGGGAGCGGGGGTGGGGCAGATACGCAGTATTTT. Its translation is CASSFGSGGGADTQYF. V gene TRBV12-3 or TRBV12-4 combines with J gene TRBJ2-3; 8 nucleotides line up with TRBD2. This CDR3 has 16 residues. V lost 3 bases and J lost 4; bases outside the gene matches: 9.

The chain couples TRBV19 to TRBJ2-2; 11 bases fit TRBD2. With 5 bases clipped from V and 7 bases from J, the junction kept 12 bases outside the gene matches. Per germline, CDR1 LNHDA and CDR2 SQIVND (reference sequence). This CDR3 region has 17 residues. This CDR3 is CASSVDVAGGGYGELFF. The DNA for the CDR3 is TGTGCCAGTAGTGTCGATGTAGCGGGAGGGGGATACGGGGAGCTGTTTTTT.

The rearrangement uses TRBV20-1 and TRBJ2-7, with D possibly being TRBD1 (6 bases). The CDR3 totals 13 residues. Deletions cut 2 bases from V and 4 bases from J, with 12 bases between. Germline assignment: CDR1 DFQATT and CDR2 SNEGSKA (reference sequence). The CDR3 nucleotides read TGCAGTGCTAGAAGGGGGACGGAATACGAGCAGTACTTC. As protein: CSARRGTEYEQYF.

This clonotype occurred a few times. The rearrangement uses TRBV7-6 and TRBJ1-1; possible D gene TRBD1, 5 bases. The length of the CDR3 is 14 residues. V was cut by 5 bases and J by 6 bases, with 16 bases left in between. Germline lookup yields CDR1 SGHVS and CDR2 FNYEAQ. The CDR3 here is CASSPTDLGSEAFF. The CDR3 DNA follows: TGTGCCAGCAGCCCGACAGACCTGGGGTCTGAAGCTTTCTTT.

There are many counts of this clonotype. A read error may produce the germline difference seen at one junction end. The chain recombines TRBV12-3 or TRBV12-4 with TRBJ1-3; D gene unclear. This CDR3 comprises 14 residues. The CDR3 bases are TGTGCCAGCAGCTTAGCCAGCTCTGGAAACACCATATATTTT. Its translation: CASSLASSGNTIYF.

A few counts support this clonotype. The V call is TRBV5-1, the J call TRBJ2-3, with TRBD2 matching 7 bases. Germline V gene data show CDR1 as SGHRS and CDR2 as YFSETQ. This CDR3 comprises 15 residues. V lost 0 bases, J lost 6 bases, and 7 bases stayed unmatched. CDR3 region: CASSLGGGGSDTQYF. DNA for the CDR3: TGCGCCAGCAGCTTGGGAGGCGGGGGAAGCGATACGCAGTATTTT. The variable domain in full, with the rest retrieved from reference TRBV5-1 and TRBJ2-3, is KAGVTQTPRYLIKTRGQQVTLSCSPISGHRSVSWYQQTPGQGLQFLFEYFSETQRNKGNFPGRFSGRQFSNSRSEMNVSTLELGDSALYLCASSLGGGGSDTQYFGPGTRLTVL.

This clonotype occurred a few times. V usage is TRBV19 and J usage is TRBJ2-1, with D uncertain. Germline V CDR1 and CDR2: LNHDA, SQIVND (reference sequence). The V end lost 3 bases, the J end lost 7 bases, and 7 bases lay between the germline ends. This CDR3 is 12 amino acids long. The CDR3 protein is CASSISRNEQFF. The CDR3 nucleotides are TGTGCCAGTAGTATCAGCAGGAATGAGCAGTTCTTC.

This clonotype showed up many times. The V call is TRBV12-3 or TRBV12-4, the J call TRBJ2-7; D is possibly TRBD1 (6 bases). CDR3 length: 13 amino acids. Trimming cost V 3 bases and J 3 bases, with 9 bases left between them. Here the CDR3 DNA reads TGTGCCAGCAGTTTGAGGGGGTTCTACGAGCAGTACTTC. This sequence encodes CASSLRGFYEQYF.

This clonotype showed up just a few times. The rearrangement joins TRBV6-1 to TRBJ1-4; D is unresolved. CDR1 and CDR2 from the germline V gene are MNHNS and SASEGT. The CDR3 runs to 16 residues. V gave up 5 bases and J gave up 1 base, with 14 bases separating them. CDR3 in amino acids: CASSYRPGGTNEKLFF. The CDR3 DNA sequence: TGTGCCAGCAGTTATCGTCCAGGCGGAACTAATGAAAAACTGTTTTTT.

This rearrangement joins TRBV6-6 to TRBJ2-3, with 9 bases aligning to TRBD2. This CDR3 has 14 residues. V trimming: 8 bases; J trimming: 2 bases; junction bases outside the gene matches: 5. Germline CDR1 and CDR2: MNHNY and SVGAGI (reference sequence). The chain's CDR3 is CASGERGATDTQYF. CDR3 in DNA: TGTGCCAGCGGAGAGCGGGGGGCCACAGATACGCAGTATTTT.

This clonotype showed up many times. The gene calls are TRBV7-2 and TRBJ1-3; possibly TRBD1 for D (6 bases). The CDR3 runs to 15 residues. Trimming took 4 bases from V and 1 from J, leaving 11 bases between them. Germline V gene sequence: CDR1 SGHTA, CDR2 FQGNSA. The CDR3, as DNA: TGTGCCAGCAGCTGGTATCAGGGGTCTGGAAACACCATATATTTT. Translating gives CASSWYQGSGNTIYF.

This clonotype was counted only a few times. The chain carries TRBV19 and TRBJ2-3, with D tentatively TRBD1 (5 bases). The germline V gene encodes CDR1 LNHDA and CDR2 SQIVND (reference sequence). The CDR3 is 14 residues long. Trimming took 6 bases from V and 5 from J, leaving 15 bases between them. CDR3 amino acids: CASSRIPRGDTQYF. CDR3 coding DNA: TGTGCCAGTAGCCGCATACCAAGGGGAGATACGCAGTATTTT.

This clonotype was seen only a few times. The chain employs TRBV12-3 or TRBV12-4 and TRBJ1-3; D is unclear. V was trimmed by 3 bases and J by 4 bases, leaving 7 bases between them. The CDR3 covers 13 residues. CDR3 nucleotide sequence: TGTGCCAGCAGTTTGTGGCTCGGAAACACCATATATTTT. Amino acids: CASSLWLGNTIYF.